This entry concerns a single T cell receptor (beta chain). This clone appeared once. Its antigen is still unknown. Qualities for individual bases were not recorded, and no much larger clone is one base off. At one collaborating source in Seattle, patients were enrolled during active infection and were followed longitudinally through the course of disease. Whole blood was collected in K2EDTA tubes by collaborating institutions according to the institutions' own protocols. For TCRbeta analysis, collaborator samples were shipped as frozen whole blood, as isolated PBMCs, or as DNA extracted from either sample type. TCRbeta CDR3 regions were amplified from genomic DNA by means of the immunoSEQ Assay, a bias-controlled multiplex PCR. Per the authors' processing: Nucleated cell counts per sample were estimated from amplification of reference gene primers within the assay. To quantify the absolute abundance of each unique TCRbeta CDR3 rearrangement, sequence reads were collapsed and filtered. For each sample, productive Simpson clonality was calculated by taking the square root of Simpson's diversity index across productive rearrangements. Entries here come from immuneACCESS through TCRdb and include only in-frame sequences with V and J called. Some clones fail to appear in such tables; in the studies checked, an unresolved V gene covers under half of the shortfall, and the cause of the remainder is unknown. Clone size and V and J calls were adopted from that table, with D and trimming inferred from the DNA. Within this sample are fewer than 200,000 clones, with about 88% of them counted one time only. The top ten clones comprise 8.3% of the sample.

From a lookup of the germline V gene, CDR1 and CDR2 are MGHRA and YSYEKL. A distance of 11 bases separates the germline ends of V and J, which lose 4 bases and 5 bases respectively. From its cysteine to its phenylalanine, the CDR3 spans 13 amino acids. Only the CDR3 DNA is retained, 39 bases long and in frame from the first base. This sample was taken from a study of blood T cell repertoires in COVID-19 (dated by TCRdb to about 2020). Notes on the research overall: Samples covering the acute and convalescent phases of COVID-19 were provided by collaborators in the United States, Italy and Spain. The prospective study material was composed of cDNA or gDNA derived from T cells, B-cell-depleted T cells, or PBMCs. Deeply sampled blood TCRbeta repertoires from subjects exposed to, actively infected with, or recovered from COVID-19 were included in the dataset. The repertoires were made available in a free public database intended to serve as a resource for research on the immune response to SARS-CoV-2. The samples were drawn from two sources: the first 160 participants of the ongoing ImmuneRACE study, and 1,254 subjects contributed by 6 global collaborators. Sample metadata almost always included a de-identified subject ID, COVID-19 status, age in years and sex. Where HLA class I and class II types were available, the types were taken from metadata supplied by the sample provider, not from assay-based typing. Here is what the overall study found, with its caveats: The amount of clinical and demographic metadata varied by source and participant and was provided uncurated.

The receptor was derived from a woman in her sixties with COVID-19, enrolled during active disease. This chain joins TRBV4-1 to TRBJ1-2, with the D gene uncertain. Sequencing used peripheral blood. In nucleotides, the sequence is TGCGCCAGCAGCCTAGAGACGGAGTATGGCTACACCTTC. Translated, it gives CASSLETEYGYTF.